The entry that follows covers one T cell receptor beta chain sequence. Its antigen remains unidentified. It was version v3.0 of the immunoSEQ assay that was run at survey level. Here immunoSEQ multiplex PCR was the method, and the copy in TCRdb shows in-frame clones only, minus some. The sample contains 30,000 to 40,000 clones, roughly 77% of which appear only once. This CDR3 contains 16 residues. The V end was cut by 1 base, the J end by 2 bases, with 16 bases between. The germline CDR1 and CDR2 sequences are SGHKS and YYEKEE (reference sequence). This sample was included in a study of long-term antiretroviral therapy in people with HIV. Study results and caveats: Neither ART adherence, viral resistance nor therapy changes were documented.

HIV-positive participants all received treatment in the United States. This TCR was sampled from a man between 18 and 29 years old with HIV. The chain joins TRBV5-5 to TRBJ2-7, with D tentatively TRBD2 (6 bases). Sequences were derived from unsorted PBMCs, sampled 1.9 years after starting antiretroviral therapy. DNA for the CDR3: TGTGCCAGCAGCTTGCTGGGCGGGGATGGGGCCTACGAGCAGTACTTC. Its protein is CASSLLGGDGAYEQYF.